Listed below are T cell receptor beta chains from one sample, sequenced in a study of response to subunit inactivated influenza vaccine. TCRdb itself ran the RT-PCR reads through MiXCR, one entry per CDR3 protein. The sample comprises approximately 500,000 distinct CDR3 sequences, 10% to 15% of which are singletons, and over 10% rests with the top ten. The material sequenced was PBMCs from blood, taken roughly 45 days after vaccination. These receptors all stem from a man between 50 and 59 years old who received an inactivated influenza vaccine. CDR3s include the opening cysteine and the closing phenylalanine or tryptophan. The D gene is left open where the match is weak. Clone size is stated in some rows and not others, as once, few, many or a class when expanded.

CDR3 | DNA | J | size | length | D | V
CSSTSGSYNEQFF | TGCAGTTCTACTAGCGGGAGCTACAATGAGCAGTTCTTC | TRBJ2-1 | few | 13 | TRBD2 | TRBV20-1
CASKTRTSGRIWEETQYF | TGTGCCAGCAAGACTCGGACTAGCGGGAGGATTTGGGAGGAGACCCAGTACTTC | TRBJ2-5 | few | 18 | TRBD2 | TRBV6-2/TRBV6-3
CASSFRPLYEQYF | TGTGCCAGCAGCTTTCGGCCACTCTACGAGCAGTACTTC | TRBJ2-7 | . | 13 | . | TRBV7-2
CSAREIAGGNYEQYF | TGCAGTGCTAGAGAAATAGCGGGAGGGAACTACGAGCAGTACTTC | TRBJ2-7 | few | 15 | TRBD2 | TRBV20-1
CSVVSAGTYNEQFF | TGCAGCGTTGTGTCGGCGGGTACATACAATGAGCAGTTCTTC | TRBJ2-1 | few | 14 | . | TRBV29-1
CASGEQFF | TGTGCCAGCGGTGAGCAGTTCTTC | TRBJ2-1 | few | 8 | . | TRBV2
CASGQGTGRGANEQFF | TGTGCCAGCGGACAGGGAACAGGGCGGGGAGCGAATGAGCAGTTCTTC | TRBJ2-1 | many | 16 | TRBD1 | TRBV2
CASSATGLARGDTQYF | TGTGCCAGCAGTGCTACGGGACTAGCGAGGGGAGATACGCAGTATTTT | TRBJ2-3 | . | 16 | TRBD2 | TRBV6-2/TRBV6-3
CASATSGSINEQFF | TGCGCCAGCGCGACTAGCGGGAGCATCAATGAGCAGTTCTTC | TRBJ2-1 | many | 14 | TRBD2 | TRBV5-1
CATSRESWQGGPTDTQYF | TGTGCCACCAGCAGAGAAAGTTGGCAGGGGGGGCCAACAGATACGCAGTATTTT | TRBJ2-3 | many | 18 | . | TRBV15
CSASRTGTDTQYF | TGCAGTGCTAGCCGGACTGGCACAGATACGCAGTATTTT | TRBJ2-3 | few | 13 | . | TRBV20-1
CASAPGADYGYTF | TGTGCCAGCGCCCCTGGGGCTGACTATGGCTACACCTTC | TRBJ1-2 | few | 13 | . | TRBV28
CAICGTLNTEAFF | TGTGCCATATGCGGGACGTTGAACACTGAAGCTTTCTTT | TRBJ1-1 | few | 13 | . | TRBV10-3
CASSLWSRNSNQPQHF | TGTGCCAGCAGCTTATGGTCCCGGAATAGCAATCAGCCCCAGCATTTT | TRBJ1-5 | . | 16 | . | TRBV7-9
CASSLRVLVNNEQFF | TGTGCCAGCAGTTTGAGGGTTCTCGTAAACAATGAGCAGTTCTTC | TRBJ2-1 | . | 15 | . | TRBV28
CSARDERSSSYEQYF | TGCAGTGCTAGAGACGAGCGATCCAGCTCCTACGAGCAGTACTTC | TRBJ2-7 | few | 15 | . | TRBV20-1
CASSRGRAGAYEQFF | TGTGCCAGCAGCCGTGGCAGGGCGGGAGCCTATGAGCAGTTCTTC | TRBJ2-1 | . | 15 | TRBD2 | TRBV3-1
CASSRTTSGGANEQFF | TGCGCCAGCAGCAGAACGACTAGCGGGGGGGCCAATGAGCAGTTCTTC | TRBJ2-1 | . | 16 | TRBD2 | TRBV5-1
CASSLSKEYGYTF | TGTGCCAGCAGCTTGTCCAAGGAGTATGGCTACACCTTC | TRBJ1-2 | few | 13 | . | TRBV7-2
CSALGDWRGDQETQYF | TGCAGTGCCCTAGGGGACTGGCGGGGGGATCAAGAGACCCAGTACTTC | TRBJ2-5 | few | 16 | TRBD2 | TRBV20-1
CAGSTRGAISDPTYTDTQYF | TGTGCCGGCAGCACCCGCGGGGCTATTTCGGACCCGACGTACACAGATACGCAGTATTTT | TRBJ2-3 | . | 20 | . | TRBV4-2
CASSLDTGAETQYF | TGCGCCAGCAGCTTGGATACAGGGGCAGAGACCCAGTACTTC | TRBJ2-5 | . | 14 | TRBD1 | TRBV5-1
CASSFRTFSYNEQFF | TGTGCCAGCAGTTTTAGGACATTTTCCTACAATGAGCAGTTCTTC | TRBJ2-1 | few | 15 | . | TRBV28
CATSRDRGTEKNIQYF | TGTGCCACCAGCAGAGATCGGGGGACAGAGAAAAACATTCAGTACTTC | TRBJ2-4 | . | 16 | . | TRBV15
CASSLGPTLDGYTF | TGTGCCAGCAGCTTGGGTCCAACCCTAGATGGCTACACCTTC | TRBJ1-2 | . | 14 | . | TRBV5-8
CASSLGGQDSDYEQYF | TGTGCCAGCAGCTTAGGGGGACAGGACTCTGACTACGAGCAGTACTTC | TRBJ2-7 | few | 16 | TRBD1 | TRBV11-1
CATSDRDSLTGELFF | TGTGCCACCAGTGATCGGGACAGCTTGACCGGGGAGCTGTTTTTT | TRBJ2-2 | few | 15 | TRBD1 | TRBV24-1
CASSLVGTWGEQFF | TGTGCCAGCAGCTTAGTTGGGACTTGGGGTGAGCAGTTCTTC | TRBJ2-1 | few | 14 | . | TRBV7-9
CATSDFRGFGYTF | TGTGCCACCAGTGATTTCCGGGGATTCGGCTACACCTTC | TRBJ1-2 | . | 13 | . | TRBV24-1
CSASVTGVEQYF | TGCAGTGCAAGCGTCACAGGGGTCGAGCAGTACTTC | TRBJ2-7 | few | 12 | TRBD1 | TRBV20-1
CASSLVRDSNYEQYF | TGTGCCAGCAGCTTGGTCCGGGACAGCAACTACGAGCAGTACTTC | TRBJ2-7 | few | 15 | TRBD1 | TRBV7-8
CASREADTQYF | TGTGCCAGCAGAGAAGCAGATACGCAGTATTTT | TRBJ2-3 | . | 11 | . | TRBV12-3/TRBV12-4
CASSSASQYNEQFF | TGTGCCAGCAGTTCCGCTAGCCAGTACAATGAGCAGTTCTTC | TRBJ2-1 | . | 14 | . | TRBV27
CAAVSAYEQYF | TGTGCCGCAGTATCGGCCTACGAGCAGTACTTC | TRBJ2-7 | . | 11 | . | TRBV6-2/TRBV6-3
CASRVPLSYEQYF | TGTGCCAGCAGGGTACCCCTTTCCTACGAGCAGTACTTC | TRBJ2-7 | . | 13 | . | TRBV28
CASSLVLAGARGYF | TGTGCCAGCAGCTTAGTACTAGCGGGGGCCCGGGGATATTTT | TRBJ2-3 | few | 14 | TRBD2 | TRBV7-2
CASSHPTQGMETQYF | TGTGCCAGCAGCCATCCGACGCAGGGGATGGAGACCCAGTACTTC | TRBJ2-5 | . | 15 | . | TRBV11-2
CAIRRGRGQANTGELFF | TGTGCCATCAGACGGGGAAGGGGACAGGCGAACACCGGGGAGCTGTTTTTT | TRBJ2-2 | medium-sized | 17 | TRBD1 | TRBV10-3
CAIRAGGSYEQYF | TGTGCCATCCGAGCGGGAGGCAGCTACGAGCAGTACTTC | TRBJ2-7 | few | 13 | TRBD2 | TRBV10-3
CASSRNARTNTGELFF | TGTGCCAGCAGCAGGAACGCACGAACGAACACCGGGGAGCTGTTTTTT | TRBJ2-2 | many | 16 | . | TRBV7-6
CASSPRTGSTGELFF | TGCGCCAGCAGTCCTCGGACAGGGAGCACCGGGGAGCTGTTTTTT | TRBJ2-2 | many | 15 | TRBD1 | TRBV5-1
CASGVADEAFF | TGTGCCAGCGGCGTTGCCGATGAAGCTTTCTTT | TRBJ1-1 | few | 11 | . | TRBV3-1
CASIPHDSSYNEQFF | TGTGCCAGCATCCCGCACGATAGCTCCTACAATGAGCAGTTCTTC | TRBJ2-1 | few | 15 | . | TRBV6-2/TRBV6-3
CATTEETQYF | TGTGCCACCACTGAAGAGACCCAGTACTTC | TRBJ2-5 | . | 10 | . | TRBV6-1
CAISPTSSRTDTQYF | TGTGCCATCAGTCCCACTAGCAGTCGCACAGATACGCAGTATTTT | TRBJ2-3 | . | 15 | . | TRBV10-3
CSASSGRVNSPLHF | TGCAGTGCTAGCTCAGGACGGGTAAATTCACCCCTCCACTTT | TRBJ1-6 | . | 14 | . | TRBV20-1
CASSQDPGTGSQPQHF | TGTGCCAGCAGTCAAGACCCCGGGACAGGGAGTCAGCCCCAGCATTTT | TRBJ1-5 | . | 16 | TRBD1 | TRBV12-3/TRBV12-4
CASRPPYRTQETQYF | TGCGCCAGCAGACCGCCCTACAGGACCCAAGAGACCCAGTACTTC | TRBJ2-5 | . | 15 | . | TRBV5-1
CASSSIDPLPRGGYTF | TGTGCCAGCAGTTCTATTGACCCGCTACCCCGGGGTGGCTACACCTTC | TRBJ1-2 | . | 16 | . | TRBV28
CSAHLTGGDSPGETQYF | TGCAGTGCTCATCTCACAGGGGGCGACAGTCCTGGCGAGACCCAGTACTTC | TRBJ2-5 | few | 17 | TRBD1 | TRBV20-1
CASSLEGAGFRSYEQYF | TGCGCCAGCAGCTTGGAGGGAGCAGGGTTTCGATCCTACGAGCAGTACTTC | TRBJ2-7 | few | 17 | . | TRBV5-1
CASRAGGHTGELFF | TGTGCCAGCAGAGCGGGGGGCCACACCGGGGAGCTGTTTTTT | TRBJ2-2 | once | 14 | TRBD2 | TRBV6-2/TRBV6-3
CASSGTPANYGYTF | TGTGCCAGCAGTGGGACCCCTGCTAACTATGGCTACACCTTC | TRBJ1-2 | many | 14 | . | TRBV6-1
CSASGSGGGPDTQYF | TGCAGCGCATCTGGCTCAGGGGGCGGACCAGATACGCAGTATTTT | TRBJ2-3 | few | 15 | TRBD1 | TRBV29-1